This section outlines one TCR beta chain sequence together with its context. This record comes from a study of blood T cell repertoires in COVID-19. Libraries were prepared by immunoSEQ multiplex PCR; TCRdb keeps only in-frame clonotypes and omits some of them. The sample has roughly 26,000 clones, approximately 64% seen once. The CDR3 runs to 17 residues. CDR1 is SGHAT, CDR2 FQNNGV, per germline. V lost 5 bases and J 2 bases, leaving 21 bases between the germline ends. The chain has TRBV11-2 and TRBJ1-2; a weak D match, TRBD1 (5 bases). Sample: peripheral blood. The TCR comes from a man in his 60s with active or convalescent COVID-19. This chain's CDR3 is CASSPAWGLDRNYGYTF. The CDR3 region has the DNA TGTGCCAGCAGCCCGGCTTGGGGACTTGATCGGAACTATGGCTACACCTTC. Using reference TRBV11-2 and TRBJ1-2 for the parts outside the CDR3, the full variable domain is EAGVAQSPRYKIIEKRQSVAFWCNPISGHATLYWYQQILGQGPKLLIQFQNNGVVDDSQLPKDRFSAERLKGVDSTLKIQPAKLEDSAVYLCASSPAWGLDRNYGYTFGSGTRLTVV.